Listed here are 8 T cell receptor beta chains from one sample, sequenced in a study of blood T cell repertoires in COVID-19. Profiling relied on immunoSEQ multiplex PCR, and the TCRdb table lists in-frame clones only, not all of them. The table shows 250,000 or so clones, with around 89% occurring only once. Sequenced sample: PBMCs or T cells enriched from blood (not recorded which). These receptors all come from a woman in her twenties or thirties with acute COVID-19.

V usage is TRBV9 and J usage is TRBJ2-6; possible D gene TRBD1, 6 bases. Germline CDR1 reads SGDLS; CDR2 reads YYNGEE. CDR3 length: 16 residues. Trimming stripped 5 bases from V and 7 bases from J, with 19 bases between. The CDR3 DNA sequence: TGTGCCAGCAGTCGAATTACAGGGATAAACGCCAACGTCCTGACTTTC. This encodes CASSRITGINANVLTF. Looking up the rest from reference TRBV9 and TRBJ2-6 gives the full variable domain: DSGVTQTPKHLITATGQRVTLRCSPRSGDLSVYWYQQSLDQGLQFLIQYYNGEERAKGNILERFSAQQFPDLHSELNLSSLELGDSALYFCASSRITGINANVLTFGAGSRLTVL.

The chain combines TRBV25-1 with TRBJ2-1, with 14 positions matching TRBD2. The CDR3 is made up of 14 amino acids. The germline V gene has CDR1 MGHDK and CDR2 SYGVNS. Trimming cost V 5 bases and J 9 bases; bases outside gene matches: 3. The CDR3 is CASSRLAGGGEQFF. CDR3 coding DNA: TGTGCCAGCAGTCGACTAGCGGGAGGGGGTGAGCAGTTCTTC. Full variable domain (remainder filled in from reference TRBV25-1 and TRBJ2-1): EADIYQTPRYLVIGTGKKITLECSQTMGHDKMYWYQQDPGMELHLIHYSYGVNSTEKGDLSSESTVSRIRTEHFPLTLESARPSHTSQYLCASSRLAGGGEQFFGPGTRLTVL.

The rearrangement joins TRBV27 to TRBJ2-1, with D possibly matching TRBD2 (6 bases). The V gene lost 6 bases and the J gene lost 8 bases, with 17 bases spanning the gap. Germline V gene data show CDR1 as MNHEY and CDR2 as SMNVEV (reference sequence). CDR3 length equals 14 residues. The DNA of the CDR3 is TGTGCCAGCAGACCGGGACTGTGGGCAGATGAGCAGTTCTTC. It encodes CASRPGLWADEQFF.

The V call is TRBV7-9, the J call TRBJ2-1; 11 bases agree with TRBD2. Germline CDR1 and CDR2: SEHNR and FQNEAQ (reference sequence). There are 15 residues in the CDR3. After removal of 4 bases from V and 5 bases from J, the junction contained 4 bases not matched to a gene. As DNA, the CDR3 is TGTGCCAGCAGCTCGATGGGACTAGCGGACAATGAGCAGTTCTTC. Translation gives CASSSMGLADNEQFF.

The chain couples TRBV18 to TRBJ1-5; D might be TRBD1 (5 bases). The V gene's germline CDR1 is KGHSH and CDR2 LQKENI. V lost 3 bases and J lost 5, with 8 bases in between. The CDR3 loop spans 13 amino acids. The CDR3 is CASSPSRDQPQHF. The CDR3 DNA is TGTGCCAGCTCACCTTCCAGGGATCAGCCCCAGCATTTT.

This clone was counted once. The V call is TRBV6-6, the J call TRBJ1-2; 7 positions agree with TRBD1. Looked up from germline, CDR1 is MNHNY and CDR2 is SVGAGI (reference sequence). There are 14 residues in the CDR3. V shed 7 bases and J 10 bases; nucleotides not matched to a gene: 15. CDR3 nucleotides: TGTGCCAGCACACCCGCGGGACAGCCAGGGTCCTACACCTTC. It is translated as CASTPAGQPGSYTF.

This rearrangement joins TRBV10-2 to TRBJ2-3, with TRBD1 identical over 8 bases. Looked up from germline, CDR1 is WSHSY and CDR2 is SAAADI. With 3 bases clipped from V and 2 bases from J, the junction kept 4 bases outside the gene matches. This CDR3 has 15 residues. CDR3 bases: TGCGCCAGCAGTGACGGGACAGGCGTCACAGATACGCAGTATTTT. Amino acid sequence: CASSDGTGVTDTQYF.

The V call is TRBV5-4, the J call TRBJ2-2, with 9 nucleotides matching TRBD1. Per the germline V gene, CDR1 is SGHNT and CDR2 is YYREEE (reference sequence). Germline trimming cut 4 bases from V and 6 bases from J; bases unmatched to any gene: 7. The length of the CDR3 is 15 residues. The CDR3 loop is CASSAGQGIPGELFF. CDR3 nucleotides: TGTGCCAGCAGCGCGGGACAGGGTATCCCCGGGGAGCTGTTTTTT.